The clone carrying this T cell receptor beta chain was seen just once. Its cognate antigen is unknown. The TCR beta CDR3 regions underwent amplification using RNA transcripts as the source. The HTBI set primed first-round TCR CDR3 RT-PCR. TCRdb analysed the multiplex PCR reads with MiXCR anew, one entry per CDR3 protein. The sample consists of 700,000 to 850,000 distinct CDR3 sequences, 30% to 40% of them appearing once. The sample originates from a study of T cells in Graves' hyperthyroidism and ophthalmopathy. General observations from the study: In the blood, most expanded thyroid clonotypes above 0.001 appeared as well. Model predictions of ophthalmopathy came a median approximately seven months before onset.

Diagnosis relied on clinical symptoms, serum thyroxine and TRAb, thyroid ultrasound and orbital computed tomography. CDR3 length: 15 residues. V shed 5 bases and J shed 0 bases, with 13 bases lying between them. Germline values: CDR1 SEHNR, CDR2 FQNEAQ (reference sequence). What was sequenced was blood. The sequence was obtained from a woman between 40 and 55 years old with Graves' hyperthyroidism. This chain uses TRBV7-9 with TRBJ1-1; D is perhaps TRBD1 (5 bases). The chain's CDR3 is CASSGPGSMNTEAFF. The CDR3 DNA is TGTGCCAGCAGCGGGCCAGGGAGTATGAACACTGAAGCTTTCTTT.